The source of this T cell receptor beta chain is a study of T cell responses to AZD1222 COVID-19 vaccine. Generated by immunoSEQ multiplex PCR, the TCRdb table keeps only in-frame clones and is missing some. The sample comprises about 190,000 clones, about nine tenths of which are singletons, and 0.95% to 1% rests with the top ten. V lost 0 bases to trimming and J lost 0 bases; unmatched junction nucleotides: 7. This CDR3 spans 17 amino acids. CDR1 is SGDLS and CDR2 is YYNGEE in the germline V gene. The chain links TRBV9 to TRBJ1-1; 8 positions agree with TRBD1. This TCR was sampled from an adult in good health. Sequenced material: peripheral blood, taken on day 0 of AZD1222 vaccination. This CDR3 is CASSVDPSTGVNTEAFF. DNA of the CDR3: TGTGCCAGCAGCGTAGACCCCTCGACAGGGGTGAACACTGAAGCTTTCTTT.